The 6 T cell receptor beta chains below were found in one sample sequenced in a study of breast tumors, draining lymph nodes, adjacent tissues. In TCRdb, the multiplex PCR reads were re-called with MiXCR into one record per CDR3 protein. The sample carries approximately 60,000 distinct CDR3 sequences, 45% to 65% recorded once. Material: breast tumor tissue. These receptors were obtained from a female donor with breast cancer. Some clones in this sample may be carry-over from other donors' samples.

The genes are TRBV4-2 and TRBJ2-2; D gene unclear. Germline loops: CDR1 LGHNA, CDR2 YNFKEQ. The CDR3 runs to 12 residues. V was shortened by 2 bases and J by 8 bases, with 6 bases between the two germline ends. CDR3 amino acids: CASSQSAGELFF. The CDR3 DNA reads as TGTGCCAGCAGCCAATCCGCAGGGGAGCTGTTTTTT.

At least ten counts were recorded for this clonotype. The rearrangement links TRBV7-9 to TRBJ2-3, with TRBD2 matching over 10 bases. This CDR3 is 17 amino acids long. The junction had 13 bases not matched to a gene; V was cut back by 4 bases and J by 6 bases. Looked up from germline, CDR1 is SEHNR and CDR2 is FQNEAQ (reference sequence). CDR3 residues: CASSSISAGGPGDTQYF. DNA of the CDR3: TGTGCCAGCAGCTCAATATCAGCGGGAGGGCCGGGGGATACGCAGTATTTT.

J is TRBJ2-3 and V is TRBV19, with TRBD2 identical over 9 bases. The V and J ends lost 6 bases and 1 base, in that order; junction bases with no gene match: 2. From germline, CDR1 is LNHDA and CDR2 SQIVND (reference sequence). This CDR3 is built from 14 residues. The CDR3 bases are TGTGCCAGTAGGGTAGCGGGGGGCACAGATACGCAGTATTTT. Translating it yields CASRVAGGTDTQYF.

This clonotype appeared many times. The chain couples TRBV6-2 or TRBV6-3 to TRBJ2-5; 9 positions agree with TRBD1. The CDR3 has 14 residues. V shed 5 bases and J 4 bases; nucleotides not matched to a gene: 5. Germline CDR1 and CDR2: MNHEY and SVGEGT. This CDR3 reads CASSLDRGGETQYF. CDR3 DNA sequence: TGTGCCAGCAGTCTCGACAGGGGGGGAGAGACCCAGTACTTC.

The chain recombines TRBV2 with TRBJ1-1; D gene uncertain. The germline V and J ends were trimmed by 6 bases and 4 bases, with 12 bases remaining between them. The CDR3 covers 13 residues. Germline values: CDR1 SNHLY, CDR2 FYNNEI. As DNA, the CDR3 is TGTGCCAGCAGCAAGGGAACCGTCACTGAAGCTTTCTTT. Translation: CASSKGTVTEAFF.

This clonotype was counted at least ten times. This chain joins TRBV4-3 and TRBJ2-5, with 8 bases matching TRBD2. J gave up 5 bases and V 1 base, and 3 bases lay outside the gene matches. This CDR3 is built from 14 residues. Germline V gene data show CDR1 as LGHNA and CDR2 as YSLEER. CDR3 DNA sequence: TGCGCCAGCAGCCAAGTCGGGGGGGGGGAGACCCAGTACTTC. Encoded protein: CASSQVGGGETQYF.